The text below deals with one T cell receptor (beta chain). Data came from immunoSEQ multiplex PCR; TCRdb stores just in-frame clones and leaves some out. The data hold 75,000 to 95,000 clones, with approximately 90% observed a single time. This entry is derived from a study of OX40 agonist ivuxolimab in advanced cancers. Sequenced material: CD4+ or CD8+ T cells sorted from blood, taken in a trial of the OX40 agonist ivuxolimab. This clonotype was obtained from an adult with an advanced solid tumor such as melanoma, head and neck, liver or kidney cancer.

The CDR3 reads CASSLFGYGEQFF. DNA for the CDR3: TGTGCCAGCAGCTTATTTGGGTATGGGGAACAGTTCTTC. The V and J genes are TRBV7-3 and TRBJ2-1; D is unresolved. This CDR3 spans 13 amino acids. V lost 2 bases and J 13 bases, leaving 15 bases between the germline ends. Germline V gene data show CDR1 as SGHTA and CDR2 as FQGTGA.